This entry describes one T cell receptor beta chain. After removal of 7 bases from V and 0 bases from J, the junction contained 11 bases not matched to a gene. The CDR3 loop spans 18 amino acids. CDR1 and CDR2 from the germline V gene are MNHEY and SMNVEV (reference sequence). A second PCR, run for 7 to 11 cycles, used a sample-barcoded 5' primer plus a J-beta primer mix. TCRdb re-called the 5' RACE reads with MiXCR, one entry per CDR3 protein. The sample holds around 1,900,000 distinct CDR3 sequences, roughly two fifths seen once. The data belong to a study of blood T cells in healthy people across ages. Each donor had 8 to 10 milliliters of peripheral blood drawn.

The sequenced material came from blood. This clonotype was sampled from a human donor in good health. This chain connects TRBV27 to TRBJ2-1; TRBD2 aligns across 11 bases. CDR3 nucleotides: TGTGCCAGCACCATAGCGGGGGGGCCGGGAAGCTCCTACAATGAGCAGTTCTTC. Its protein is CASTIAGGPGSSYNEQFF.